This is a list of T cell receptor beta chains from one sample in a study of blood T cell repertoires in COVID-19. Generated by immunoSEQ multiplex PCR, the TCRdb table keeps only in-frame clones and is missing some. The data show about 180,000 clones, roughly 88% seen once. The sequenced sample was peripheral blood. These receptors were taken from a human donor with active or convalescent COVID-19. The donor label of this sample is uncertain. CDR3s include the opening cysteine and the closing phenylalanine or tryptophan. D genes are given only for firm matches. Size values are once, few and many counts, or a class for expanded clones, and some rows have none.

v_call	d_call	clone_size	j_call	cdr3_aa	cdr3_nt
TRBV2	-	-	TRBJ2-1	CASTREAPQFSYNEQFF	TGTGCCAGCACTAGGGAGGCACCGCAATTCTCCTACAATGAGCAGTTCTTC
TRBV9	TRBD1	few	TRBJ2-1	CASSPTGGEQFF	TGTGCCAGCAGCCCAACAGGGGGTGAGCAGTTCTTC
TRBV6-1	TRBD1	-	TRBJ2-6	CASGDRAGANVLTF	TGTGCCAGCGGTGACAGGGCTGGGGCCAACGTCCTGACTTTC
TRBV11-2	-	-	TRBJ2-4	CASSLVAGRNIQYF	TGTGCCAGCAGCTTAGTGGCGGGAAGGAACATTCAGTACTTC
TRBV29-1	-	-	TRBJ1-1	CSYSGQLNTEAFF	TGCAGCTATTCCGGACAGTTGAACACTGAAGCTTTCTTT
TRBV19	TRBD1	-	TRBJ1-5	CASRHARPGGDQPQHF	TGTGCCAGTAGACATGCCCGGCCAGGGGGCGATCAGCCCCAGCATTTT
TRBV5-4	TRBD2	few	TRBJ2-7	CASSLGLASYEQYF	TGTGCCAGCAGCCTAGGACTAGCATCCTACGAGCAGTACTTC
TRBV7-9	TRBD1	few	TRBJ1-4	CASSPGQVNEKLFF	TGTGCCAGCAGCCCCGGACAGGTTAATGAAAAACTGTTTTTT
TRBV18	TRBD1	few	TRBJ2-7	CASSLSPLQGAKYEQYF	TGTGCCAGCTCACTGTCCCCTTTACAGGGGGCTAAGTACGAGCAGTACTTC
TRBV7-2	TRBD2	-	TRBJ2-2	CASSSPAGISKTGELFF	TGTGCCAGCAGCTCCCCAGCGGGGATCTCCAAAACCGGGGAGCTGTTTTTT
TRBV7-7	-	-	TRBJ1-5	CASSPGTISNQPQHF	TGTGCCAGCAGCCCCGGGACAATTAGCAATCAGCCCCAGCATTTT
TRBV20-1	TRBD2	-	TRBJ2-5	CSASPSGGKETQYF	TGCAGTGCTAGTCCGAGCGGGGGGAAAGAGACCCAGTACTTC
TRBV12-5	-	-	TRBJ2-4	CASGSPDTAKNIQYF	TGTGCTAGTGGTTCTCCGGACACAGCCAAAAACATTCAGTACTTC
TRBV6-5	-	-	TRBJ2-5	CASIPLGGGRETQYF	TGTGCCAGCATTCCTTTAGGGGGGGGACGAGAGACCCAGTACTTC
TRBV20-1	-	-	TRBJ2-1	CSVRVDEQFF	TGCAGTGTGAGGGTAGATGAGCAGTTCTTC
TRBV7-9	TRBD2	once	TRBJ2-1	CASSPPGLAGLNEQFF	TGTGCCAGCAGCCCCCCGGGACTAGCGGGGCTCAATGAGCAGTTCTTC
TRBV5-4	TRBD1	-	TRBJ1-1	CASSLGQGPNTEAFF	TGTGCCAGCAGCTTGGGACAGGGCCCGAACACTGAAGCTTTCTTT
TRBV5-4	-	few	TRBJ1-1	CASSVDSQNTEAFF	TGTGCCAGCAGCGTGGACAGCCAGAACACTGAAGCTTTCTTT
TRBV11-3	TRBD1	-	TRBJ2-7	CASSFTGQGDYEQYF	TGTGCCAGCAGCTTCACGGGACAGGGGGACTACGAGCAGTACTTC
TRBV6-5	-	-	TRBJ2-7	CASSFRQVSSEQYF	TGTGCCAGCAGTTTCCGACAGGTTTCCTCCGAGCAGTACTTC
TRBV29-1	-	-	TRBJ2-2	CSALPVLNTGELFF	TGCAGCGCCCTACCCGTATTAAACACCGGGGAGCTGTTTTTT
TRBV28	-	-	TRBJ1-2	CASSTGYSNYGYTF	TGTGCCAGCAGTACAGGGTACTCTAACTATGGCTACACCTTC
TRBV19	-	-	TRBJ2-7	CASASVGSSYEQYF	TGTGCCAGCGCCTCCGTGGGCTCTTCCTACGAGCAGTACTTC
TRBV3-1/TRBV3-2	TRBD1	-	TRBJ2-5	CASSRTGGQETQYF	TGTGCCAGCAGTCGGACAGGGGGCCAAGAGACCCAGTACTTC
TRBV7-2	-	-	TRBJ1-2	CASSPREKLYGYTF	TGTGCCAGCAGTCCTAGGGAGAAGCTCTATGGCTACACCTTC
TRBV9	TRBD1	few	TRBJ2-1	CASSVAPGQGVNEQFF	TGTGCCAGCAGCGTGGCACCGGGACAGGGGGTCAATGAGCAGTTCTTC
TRBV19	-	once	TRBJ1-4	CASIEGRAANEKLFF	TGTGCCAGTATCGAGGGGAGGGCGGCTAATGAAAAACTGTTTTTT
TRBV7-9	-	-	TRBJ2-3	CASSLALGLGGTDTQYF	TGTGCCAGCAGCTTAGCGCTGGGCCTCGGGGGCACAGATACGCAGTATTTT
TRBV11-1	TRBD2	-	TRBJ2-3	CASSLLAGTGADTQYF	TGTGCCAGCAGCTTATTAGCGGGGACCGGTGCAGATACGCAGTATTTT
TRBV5-1	TRBD2	-	TRBJ2-3	CASSWASGRPGTDTQYF	TGCGCCAGCAGCTGGGCTAGCGGGAGGCCGGGCACAGATACGCAGTATTTT
TRBV7-9	TRBD1	-	TRBJ1-4	CASSWGQGDNEKLFF	TGTGCCAGCAGCTGGGGACAGGGCGATAATGAAAAACTGTTTTTT
TRBV7-9	-	-	TRBJ1-4	CASSFGQSNEKLFF	TGTGCCAGCAGCTTCGGACAGTCTAATGAAAAACTGTTTTTT
TRBV3-1/TRBV3-2	TRBD1	-	TRBJ2-7	CASSHAGGSYEQYF	TGTGCCAGCAGCCATGCAGGGGGCTCCTACGAGCAGTACTTC